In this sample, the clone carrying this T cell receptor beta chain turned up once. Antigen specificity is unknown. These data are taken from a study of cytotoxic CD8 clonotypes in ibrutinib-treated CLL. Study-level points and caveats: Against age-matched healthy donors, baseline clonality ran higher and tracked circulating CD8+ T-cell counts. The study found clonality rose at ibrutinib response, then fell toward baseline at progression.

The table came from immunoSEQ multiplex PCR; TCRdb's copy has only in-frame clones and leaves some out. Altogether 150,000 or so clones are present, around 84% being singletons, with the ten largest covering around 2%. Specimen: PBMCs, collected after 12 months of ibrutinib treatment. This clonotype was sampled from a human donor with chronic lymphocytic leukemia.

For the CDR3, the DNA is TGTGCCAGCAGCGACCGGGACAGGGGTTGGAGGAACACTGAAGCTTTCTTT. It codes for CASSDRDRGWRNTEAFF. The chain recombines TRBV9 with TRBJ1-1; 10 positions match TRBD1. The ends lost 3 bases at V and 1 base at J; junction bases unmatched: 9. There are 17 residues in the CDR3. CDR1 is SGDLS and CDR2 is YYNGEE in the germline V gene.